This entry features one TCR beta chain sequence. What it binds is not known. The CDR3 length is 16 residues. Through a sample-barcoded 5' primer and a J-beta primer mix, a second PCR was run for roughly 6 to 12 cycles. No fewer than 3 million CDR3-containing paired-end reads came from each sample. Each CDR3 protein is one row after TCRdb ran MiXCR on the 5' RACE reads. The table has 800,000 to 950,000 distinct CDR3 sequences, roughly 40% seen once; the top ten hold roughly 13%. The data were obtained in a study of blood T cells in healthy people across ages. General study findings and limits: Diversity was higher, and naive CD4+ cells more numerous, in long-lived donors than in aged donors.

This sequence was found in a man in his late teens or twenties in good health. The rearrangement joins TRBV12-3 or TRBV12-4 to TRBJ2-1, with D possibly matching TRBD2 (7 bases). The J call may be incorrect, as the DNA end agrees better with TRBJ2-7. Sequencing was done on a sample of blood. The CDR3 spells CASSPHCGGTYNEQYF. The CDR3 nucleotides read TGTGCCAGCAGTCCACATTGCGGGGGCACCTACAATGAGCAGTACTTC.